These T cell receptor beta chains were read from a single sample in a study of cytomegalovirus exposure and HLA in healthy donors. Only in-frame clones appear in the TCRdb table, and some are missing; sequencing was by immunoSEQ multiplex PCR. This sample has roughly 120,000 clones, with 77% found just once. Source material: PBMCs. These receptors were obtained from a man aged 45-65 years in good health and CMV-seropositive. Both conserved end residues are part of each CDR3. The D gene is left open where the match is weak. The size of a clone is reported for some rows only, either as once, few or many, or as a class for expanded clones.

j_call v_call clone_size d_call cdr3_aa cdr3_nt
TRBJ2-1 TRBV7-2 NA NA CASSFSEGYEQFF TGTGCCAGCAGCTTCTCGGAGGGATATGAGCAGTTCTTC
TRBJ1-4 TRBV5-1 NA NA CASSLVSGDEKLFF TGCGCCAGCAGCTTGGTGTCAGGTGACGAAAAACTGTTTTTT
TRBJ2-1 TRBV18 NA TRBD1 CASSPGTGYGNEQFF TGTGCCAGCTCACCGGGGACAGGGTACGGCAATGAGCAGTTCTTC
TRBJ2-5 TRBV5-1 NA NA CASSDIAGAQETQYF TGCGCCAGCAGCGACATTGCGGGGGCTCAGGAGACCCAGTACTTC
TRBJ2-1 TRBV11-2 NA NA CASSVHSGEYEQFF TGTGCCAGCAGCGTCCACTCGGGGGAATATGAGCAGTTCTTC
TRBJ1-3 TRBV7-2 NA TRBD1 CASSPRQTGKVSGNTIYF TGTGCCAGCAGCCCGAGACAGACAGGGAAAGTCTCTGGAAACACCATATATTTT
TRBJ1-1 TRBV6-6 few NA CASSYGGLYTEAFF TGTGCCAGCAGTTACGGGGGGTTGTACACTGAAGCTTTCTTT
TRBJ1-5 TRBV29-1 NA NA CSVGEGSGQPQHF TGCAGCGTCGGGGAGGGATCGGGTCAGCCCCAGCATTTT
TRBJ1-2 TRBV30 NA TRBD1 CAWTKDRGSYGYTF TGTGCCTGGACGAAGGACAGGGGGAGCTATGGCTACACCTTC
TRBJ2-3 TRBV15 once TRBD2 CATSRDRAGGTDTQYF TGTGCCACCAGCAGAGATCGCGCGGGAGGGACAGATACGCAGTATTTT
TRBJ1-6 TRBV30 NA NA CAWKEQGESPLHF TGTGCCTGGAAGGAACAGGGTGAATCACCCCTCCACTTT
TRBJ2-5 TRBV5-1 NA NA CASSLAGIQETQYF TGCGCCAGCAGCTTGGCGGGGATCCAAGAGACCCAGTACTTC
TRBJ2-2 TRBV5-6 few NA CASSLPGAGTGELFF TGTGCCAGCAGCTTGCCAGGGGCGGGCACCGGGGAGCTGTTTTTT
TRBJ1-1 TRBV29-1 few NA CSAWGVNTEAFF TGCAGCGCCTGGGGGGTGAACACTGAAGCTTTCTTT
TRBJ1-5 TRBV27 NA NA CASSLSYSNQPQHF TGTGCCAGCAGTTTATCCTATAGCAATCAGCCCCAGCATTTT
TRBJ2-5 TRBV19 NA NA CASSPLGETQYF TGTGCCAGTAGCCCCCTAGGTGAGACCCAGTACTTC
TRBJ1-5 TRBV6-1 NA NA CASSGSDKNQPQHF TGTGCCAGCAGTGGATCGGACAAAAATCAGCCCCAGCATTTT
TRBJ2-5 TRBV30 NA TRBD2 CAWSVRTSGVRETQYF TGTGCCTGGAGTGTGAGGACTAGCGGGGTGCGGGAGACCCAGTACTTC